Following are 31 T cell receptor beta chains from one sample sequenced in a study of blood T cells in healthy people across ages. Then a second PCR, running roughly 7 to 11 cycles, was carried out with a sample-barcoded 5' primer and a J-beta primer mix. TCRdb ran MiXCR on the 5' RACE reads and lists one entry per CDR3 protein. The profile covers 800,000 to 950,000 distinct CDR3 sequences, with about 27% appearing a single time and roughly 10% taken by the ten largest. These records were also assigned to another study, of T cells of mothers and their children.

Material: blood. These receptors all come from a middle-aged woman in good health.

This chain joins TRBV5-1 and TRBJ2-3; 7 bases fit TRBD1. There are 15 residues in the CDR3. After removal of 3 bases from V and 3 bases from J, the junction contained 7 bases not matched to a gene. Germline V lookup: CDR1 SGHRS, CDR2 YFSETQ. The CDR3, as DNA: TGCGCCAGCAGCTCCTGGACAGGAATGACAGATACGCAGTATTTT. As protein: CASSSWTGMTDTQYF. Full variable domain (remainder filled in from reference TRBV5-1 and TRBJ2-3): KAGVTQTPRYLIKTRGQQVTLSCSPISGHRSVSWYQQTPGQGLQFLFEYFSETQRNKGNFPGRFSGRQFSNSRSEMNVSTLELGDSALYLCASSSWTGMTDTQYFGPGTRLTVL.

This clonotype was observed a handful of times. A read error is possible here, since a much larger clone lies one base away. The chain recombines TRBV7-4 with TRBJ2-4; the D is unclear. Germline V gene data show CDR1 as SGHVT and CDR2 as SQSDAQ. The CDR3 has 14 amino acids. The CDR3 sequence is CACSFAWERDIQYF. CDR3 DNA: TGTGCCTGCAGCTTCGCGTGGGAACGGGACATTCAGTACTTC.

The CDR3 DNA reads TGCGCCAGCAGCCGACAGGGAACGTCCCAAGAGACCCAGTACTTC. Encoded protein: CASSRQGTSQETQYF. The chain recombines TRBV4-1 with TRBJ2-5; 7 bases are a match to TRBD1. After removal of 4 bases from V and 1 base from J, the junction contained 6 bases not matched to a gene. There are 15 residues in the CDR3. Germline V gene sequence: CDR1 MGHRA, CDR2 YSYEKL.

The chain uses TRBV28 and TRBJ1-4; D not certain. The V gene's germline CDR1 is MDHEN and CDR2 SYDVKM. This CDR3 comprises 15 residues. The germline V and J ends were trimmed by 6 bases and 1 base, with 12 bases remaining between them. The CDR3 DNA follows: TGTGCCAGCAGCCCCCCCTTTGGAACTAATGAAAAACTGTTTTTT. It encodes CASSPPFGTNEKLFF. The variable domain in full, completed from reference TRBV28 and TRBJ1-4, reads DVKVTQSSRYLVKRTGEKVFLECVQDMDHENMFWYRQDPGLGLRLIYFSYDVKMKEKGDIPEGYSVSREKKERFSLILESASTNQTSMYLCASSPPFGTNEKLFFGSGTQLSVL.

This clonotype was recorded many times. The chain carries TRBV7-3 and TRBJ2-7; D gene uncertain. This CDR3 spans 13 amino acids. Deletions cut 2 bases from V and 5 bases from J, with 10 bases between. Germline V CDR1 and CDR2: SGHTA, FQGTGA. The chain's CDR3 is CASSLGQSNEQYF. CDR3 nucleotide sequence: TGTGCCAGCAGCTTAGGCCAGAGCAACGAGCAGTACTTC. Complete variable domain (other parts from reference TRBV7-3 and TRBJ2-7): GAGVSQTPSNKVTEKGKYVELRCDPISGHTALYWYRQSLGQGPEFLIYFQGTGAADDSGLPNDRFFAVRPEGSVSTLKIQRTERGDSAVYLCASSLGQSNEQYFGPGTRLTVT.

This clonotype was seen many times. The chain is built from TRBV15 and TRBJ2-7, with D unresolved. This CDR3 spans 13 amino acids. The V gene lost 0 bases and the J gene lost 5 bases, with 8 bases spanning the gap. CDR1 is LNHNV and CDR2 is YYDKDF in the germline V gene (reference sequence). The CDR3 DNA follows: TGTGCCACCAGCAGAGATTTAGTTGACGAGCAGTACTTC. Translation: CATSRDLVDEQYF.

Points on this clonotype: The junction departs from the called germline gene at one end, perhaps through a read error. This rearrangement joins TRBV2 to TRBJ2-5; unclear D gene. The J call may be in error: the DNA end matches TRBJ2-7 better. From germline, CDR1 is SNHLY and CDR2 FYNNEI. This CDR3 spans 12 amino acids. The CDR3 reads CVSIQVGGEQYF. The CDR3 DNA is TGTGTCAGCATCCAAGTGGGTGGCGAGCAGTACTTC.

This clonotype was detected many times. The rearrangement joins TRBV7-2 to TRBJ1-2; weak D call: TRBD1 (5 bases). In germline, CDR1 is SGHTA, CDR2 FQGNSA. The CDR3 length is 15 residues. V lost 5 bases and J lost 4, with 17 bases in between. The CDR3 region has the DNA TGTGCCAGCAGCCCAACAGTTGGGCAGGGCTATGGCTACACCTTC. Its protein product is CASSPTVGQGYGYTF.

The V and J genes are TRBV12-3 or TRBV12-4 and TRBJ1-2, with TRBD1 matching over 7 bases. The CDR3 loop spans 17 amino acids. After removal of 5 bases from V and 3 bases from J, the junction contained 15 bases not matched to a gene. CDR3 amino acids: CASSPPPTGKGDYGYTF. DNA for the CDR3: TGTGCCAGCAGTCCTCCCCCGACAGGGAAAGGTGACTATGGCTACACCTTC.

This chain joins TRBV5-5 and TRBJ2-1; weak D call: TRBD2 (5 bases). The V end was cut by 0 bases, the J end by 2 bases, with 12 bases between. The CDR3 is 16 residues long. CDR1 is SGHKS and CDR2 is YYEKEE in the germline V gene (reference sequence). The chain's CDR3 is CASSLGPGSTYNEQFF. As DNA, the CDR3 is TGTGCCAGCAGCTTGGGTCCGGGGTCCACCTACAATGAGCAGTTCTTC.

This clonotype was detected only a few times. The chain links TRBV4-2 to TRBJ2-7, with TRBD1 matching over 9 bases. Unmatched junction bases numbered 4, after V lost 1 base and J lost 3 bases. The CDR3 loop spans 15 amino acids. CDR1 and CDR2 (germline): LGHNA, YNFKEQ. The CDR3 spells CASSQGQGGLYEQYF. CDR3 bases: TGTGCCAGCAGCCAAGGACAGGGGGGGCTCTACGAGCAGTACTTC.

In its sample, this clonotype was seen a few times. This chain uses TRBV20-1 with TRBJ1-2; a weak D match, TRBD1 (5 bases). Germline V gene sequence: CDR1 DFQATT, CDR2 SNEGSKA (reference sequence). V was pared by 8 bases and J by 8 bases, with 18 bases between. There are 12 residues in the CDR3. CDR3 sequence (DNA): TGCAGTACAGGACAAGGCTTCTTAGGCTACACCTTC. Translating gives CSTGQGFLGYTF.

This clonotype came up a few times. The CDR3: CASSPNRGTGENNEQFF. CDR3 in DNA: TGTGCCAGCAGCCCAAATAGGGGGACAGGGGAGAACAATGAGCAGTTCTTC. The J gene is TRBJ2-1, the V gene TRBV3-1; TRBD1 matches at 10 bases. The CDR3 runs to 17 residues. V dropped 4 bases and J dropped 5; count of bases not matched to a gene: 11. Germline V gene lookup returns CDR1 LGHDT and CDR2 YNNKEL (reference sequence).

The CDR3 DNA reads TGCGCCAGCAGCTCCCAGGGGAGGGGGACCAACGTCCTGACTTTC. Its translation is CASSSQGRGTNVLTF. The chain recombines TRBV5-1 with TRBJ2-6; perhaps TRBD2 as D (7 bases). Trimming cost V 3 bases and J 8 bases, with 15 bases left between them. Germline values: CDR1 SGHRS, CDR2 YFSETQ. The CDR3 length is 15 residues.

V usage is TRBV6-1 and J usage is TRBJ1-5; D is possibly TRBD1 (5 bases). Germline assignment: CDR1 MNHNS and CDR2 SASEGT. Trimming removed 6 bases from V and 0 bases from J, with 18 bases in between. CDR3 size: 17 residues. The CDR3 DNA follows: TGTGCCAGCAGCCTCTCTCCAGACAGAAATAGCAATCAGCCCCAGCATTTT. This encodes CASSLSPDRNSNQPQHF.

This clonotype was counted a few times. The V and J genes are TRBV29-1 and TRBJ2-7, with TRBD2 matching over 8 bases. The ends lost 3 bases at V and 5 bases at J; junction bases unmatched: 9. Looked up from germline, CDR1 is SQVTM and CDR2 is ANQGSEA. The CDR3 totals 14 residues. Written as DNA, the CDR3 is TGCAGCGTTGATGGGGCGGGGGGCGGCCACGAGCAGTACTTC. Translating it yields CSVDGAGGGHEQYF.

This clonotype was seen more than once but under ten times. The rearrangement uses TRBV6-6 and TRBJ1-5, with D unresolved. Germline CDR1 and CDR2: MNHNY and SVGAGI (reference sequence). The CDR3 consists of 13 residues. The V end lost 7 bases, the J end lost 2 bases, and 9 bases lay between the germline ends. The CDR3, as DNA: TGTGCCAGCACCCGTGAGGGCAATCAGCCCCAGCATTTT. Encoded protein: CASTREGNQPQHF.

This clonotype was seen repeatedly, ten times or more. The V and J genes are TRBV7-6 and TRBJ2-7, with TRBD1 matching 9 bases. V was clipped by 4 bases and J by 8 bases; unmatched bases: 3. This CDR3 is 12 amino acids long. Germline lookup yields CDR1 SGHVS and CDR2 FNYEAQ. CDR3 protein: CASSSTGGKQYF. DNA for the CDR3: TGTGCCAGCAGCTCGACAGGGGGAAAGCAGTACTTC.

This clonotype was recorded a few times. The chain has TRBV15 and TRBJ1-1; the D gene is possibly TRBD1 (6 bases). The germline V gene encodes CDR1 LNHNV and CDR2 YYDKDF (reference sequence). V gave up 5 bases and J gave up 6 bases, with 19 bases separating them. The CDR3 has 15 residues. CDR3 loop: CATSLKATGRPEAFF. In DNA, the CDR3 is TGTGCCACCAGCCTTAAGGCAACAGGGCGCCCTGAAGCTTTCTTT.

This clonotype turned up a few times. The CDR3 DNA follows: TGTGCCAGCAGCCTACATTACCAAGGACCCTACGAGCAGTACTTC. The encoded protein is CASSLHYQGPYEQYF. The chain combines TRBV7-2 with TRBJ2-7; D remains unclear. V lost 5 bases to trimming and J lost 2 bases, with 16 bases between them. The length of the CDR3 is 15 residues. Germline CDR1 and CDR2: SGHTA and FQGNSA.

This clonotype showed up just a few times. V usage is TRBV30 and J usage is TRBJ2-7, with 8 bases aligning to TRBD1. The V and J ends lost 4 bases and 0 bases, in that order; junction bases with no gene match: 11. CDR1 is GTSNPN, CDR2 SVGIG, per germline (reference sequence). CDR3 length equals 16 residues. The CDR3 DNA sequence: TGTGCCTGGACCAGGACAGGGACCCTCTCCTCCTACGAGCAGTACTTC. Translation gives CAWTRTGTLSSYEQYF.

The chain joins TRBV7-9 to TRBJ1-1; weak D call: TRBD1 (5 bases). CDR1 is SEHNR and CDR2 is FQNEAQ in the germline V gene (reference sequence). This CDR3 comprises 15 residues. V shed 4 bases and J shed 4 bases, with 16 bases lying between them. Here the CDR3 reads CASSYIGGSSTEAFF. The CDR3 nucleotides are TGTGCCAGCAGCTATATTGGGGGGTCGAGCACTGAAGCTTTCTTT. Supplemented by reference TRBV7-9 and TRBJ1-1, the full variable domain reads DTGVSQNPRHKITKRGQNVTFRCDPISEHNRLYWYRQTLGQGPEFLTYFQNEAQLEKSRLLSDRFSAERPKGSFSTLEIQRTEQGDSAMYLCASSYIGGSSTEAFFGQGTRLTVV.

There are many counts of this clonotype. This chain connects TRBV20-1 to TRBJ2-1; TRBD1 aligns across 9 bases. The germline gives CDR1 DFQATT, CDR2 SNEGSKA (reference sequence). CDR3 length: 16 amino acids. V gave up 0 bases and J gave up 8 bases; unmatched junction bases: 11. The CDR3 nucleotides read TGCAGTGCTAGAGATACGCCGGGACAGGGTTTCTATGAGCAGTTCTTC. As protein: CSARDTPGQGFYEQFF.

This clonotype was seen at least ten times. J is TRBJ2-6 and V is TRBV18; no clear D. CDR3 length equals 16 residues. CDR1 and CDR2 from the germline V gene are KGHSH and LQKENI. With 3 bases removed from V and 1 base from J, the gap between germline ends came to 10 bases. The CDR3 coding sequence is TGTGCCAGCTCACCCGTCGGTGATTCTGGGGCCAACGTCCTGACTTTC. Protein product: CASSPVGDSGANVLTF. The entire variable domain, with the rest obtained from reference TRBV18 and TRBJ2-6, is as follows: NAGVMQNPRHLVRRRGQEARLRCSPMKGHSHVYWYRQLPEEGLKFMVYLQKENIIDESGMPKERFSAEFPKEGPSILRIQQVVRGDSAAYFCASSPVGDSGANVLTFGAGSRLTVL.

In its sample, this clonotype was seen a few times. This sequence joins TRBV12-3 or TRBV12-4 and TRBJ1-2; 8 nucleotides match TRBD1. The V segment lost 5 bases and the J segment 8 bases; nucleotides outside the gene matches: 7. The CDR3 extends over 13 amino acids. DNA of the CDR3: TGTGCCAGCAGTCCGCCAGGGACAGGCGGCTACACCTTC. The encoded protein is CASSPPGTGGYTF.

This chain connects TRBV29-1 to TRBJ1-1, with D possibly being TRBD1 (6 bases). Germline loops: CDR1 SQVTM, CDR2 ANQGSEA. The CDR3 has 15 amino acids. V lost 6 bases and J 3 bases, leaving 20 bases between the germline ends. The CDR3 is CSVGGGGRRDTEAFF. CDR3 coding DNA: TGCAGCGTCGGAGGTGGGGGGCGTAGGGACACTGAAGCTTTCTTT.

This clonotype was observed at least ten times. The rearrangement links TRBV5-1 to TRBJ2-1, with D perhaps matching TRBD1 (6 bases). The CDR3 is 16 amino acids. Germline V gene lookup returns CDR1 SGHRS and CDR2 YFSETQ. V lost 0 bases to trimming and J lost 2 bases, with 12 bases between them. CDR3 loop: CASSLESQGPYNEQFF. The DNA for the CDR3 is TGCGCCAGCAGCTTGGAGTCGCAGGGGCCCTACAATGAGCAGTTCTTC.

Many counts were recorded for this clonotype. Germline and junction disagree at one end, which may indicate a read error. V usage is TRBV10-3 and J usage is TRBJ2-3; a weak D match, TRBD1 (6 bases). This CDR3 region has 14 residues. Germline V gene sequence: CDR1 ENHRY, CDR2 SYGVKD. DNA for the CDR3: TGTGCTATCAGTGTGGGGGCTATTACGGATACGCAGTATTTT. Translation gives CAISVGAITDTQYF.

The chain carries TRBV7-2 and TRBJ1-2; 7 bases line up with TRBD1. There are 14 residues in the CDR3. The ends lost 4 bases at V and 5 bases at J; junction bases unmatched: 7. Germline CDR1 and CDR2: SGHTA and FQGNSA. The CDR3 region is CASSSTGVGYGYTF. CDR3 DNA: TGTGCCAGCAGCTCCACAGGGGTTGGGTATGGCTACACCTTC. The full variable domain, its missing parts supplied by reference TRBV7-2 and TRBJ1-2, is GAGVSQSPSNKVTEKGKDVELRCDPISGHTALYWYRQSLGQGLEFLIYFQGNSAPDKSGLPSDRFSAERTGGSVSTLTIQRTQQEDSAVYLCASSSTGVGYGYTFGSGTRLTVV.

This clonotype was detected ten times or more. V and J are TRBV20-1 and TRBJ2-1; 7 nucleotides align to TRBD2. Looked up from germline, CDR1 is DFQATT and CDR2 is SNEGSKA (reference sequence). V dropped 5 bases and J dropped 7; count of bases not matched to a gene: 5. The CDR3 runs 12 residues. CDR3 in amino acids: CSARAGLNEQFF. The CDR3 coding sequence is TGCAGTGCTCGAGCGGGGCTAAATGAGCAGTTCTTC.

As for this clonotype: A much larger clone is a single base away; this may be a read error. The J gene is TRBJ2-3, the V gene TRBV6-4; D gene ambiguous. The germline V and J ends were trimmed by 6 bases and 0 bases, with 7 bases remaining between them. CDR1 is MRHNA, CDR2 SNTAGT, per germline. The CDR3 loop spans 13 amino acids. The CDR3 is CASRDGSTDTQYF. The CDR3 nucleotides read TGTGCCAGCAGGGACGGTAGCACAGATACGCAGTATTTT.